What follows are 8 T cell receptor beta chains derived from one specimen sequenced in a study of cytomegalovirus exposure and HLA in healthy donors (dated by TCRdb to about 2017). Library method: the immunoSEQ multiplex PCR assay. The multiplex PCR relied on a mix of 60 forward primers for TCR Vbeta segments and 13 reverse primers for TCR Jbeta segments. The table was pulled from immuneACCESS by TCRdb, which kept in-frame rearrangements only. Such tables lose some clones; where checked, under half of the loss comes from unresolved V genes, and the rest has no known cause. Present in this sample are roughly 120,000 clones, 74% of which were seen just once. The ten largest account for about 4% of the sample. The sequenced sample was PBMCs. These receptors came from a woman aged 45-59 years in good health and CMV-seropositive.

This CDR3 is CASSAQGDREANTIYF. CDR3 DNA sequence: TGTGCCAGCAGCGCACAGGGGGATCGGGAGGCGAACACCATATATTTT. V usage is TRBV9 and J usage is TRBJ1-3; 8 positions match TRBD1. V lost 3 bases, J lost 7 bases, and 12 bases stayed unmatched. Germline CDR1 SGDLS, CDR2 YYNGEE. This CDR3 comprises 16 residues.

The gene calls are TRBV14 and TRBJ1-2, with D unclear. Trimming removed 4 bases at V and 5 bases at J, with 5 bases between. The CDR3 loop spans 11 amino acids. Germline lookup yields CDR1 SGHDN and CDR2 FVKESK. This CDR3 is CASSRGYGYTF. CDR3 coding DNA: TGTGCCAGCAGCCGAGGATATGGCTACACCTTC.

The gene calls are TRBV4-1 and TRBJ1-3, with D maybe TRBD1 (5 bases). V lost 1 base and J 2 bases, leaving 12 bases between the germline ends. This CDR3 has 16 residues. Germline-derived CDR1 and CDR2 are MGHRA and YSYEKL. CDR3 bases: TGCGCCAGCAGCCAAGTTGGCAGGGAACCTGGAAACACCATATATTTT. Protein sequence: CASSQVGREPGNTIYF.

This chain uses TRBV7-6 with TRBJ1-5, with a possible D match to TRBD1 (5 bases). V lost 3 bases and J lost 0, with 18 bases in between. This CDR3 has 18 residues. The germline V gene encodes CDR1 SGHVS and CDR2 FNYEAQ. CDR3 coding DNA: TGTGCCAGCAGCTTCGCCTGGGGGGGTGGATATAGCAATCAGCCCCAGCATTTT. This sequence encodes CASSFAWGGGYSNQPQHF.

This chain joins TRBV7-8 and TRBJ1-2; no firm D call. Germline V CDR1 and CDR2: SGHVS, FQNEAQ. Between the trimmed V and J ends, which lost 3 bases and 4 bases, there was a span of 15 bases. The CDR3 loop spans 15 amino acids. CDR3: CASSLGVNSAYGYTF. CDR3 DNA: TGTGCCAGCAGCTTGGGAGTAAACTCAGCCTATGGCTACACCTTC.

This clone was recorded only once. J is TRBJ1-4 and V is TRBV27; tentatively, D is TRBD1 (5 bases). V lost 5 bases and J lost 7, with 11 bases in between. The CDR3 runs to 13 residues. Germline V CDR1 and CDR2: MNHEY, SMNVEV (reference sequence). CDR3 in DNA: TGTGCCAGCAGTCTCTGGAGGGGTGAAAAACTGTTTTTT. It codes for CASSLWRGEKLFF.

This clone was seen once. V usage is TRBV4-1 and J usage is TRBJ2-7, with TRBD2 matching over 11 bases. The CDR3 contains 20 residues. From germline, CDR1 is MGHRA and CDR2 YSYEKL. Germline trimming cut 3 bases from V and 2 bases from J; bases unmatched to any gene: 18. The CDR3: CASSHPNPGLAGGLPYEQYF. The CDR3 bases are TGCGCCAGCAGCCACCCGAACCCTGGGCTAGCGGGGGGTCTCCCCTACGAGCAGTACTTC.

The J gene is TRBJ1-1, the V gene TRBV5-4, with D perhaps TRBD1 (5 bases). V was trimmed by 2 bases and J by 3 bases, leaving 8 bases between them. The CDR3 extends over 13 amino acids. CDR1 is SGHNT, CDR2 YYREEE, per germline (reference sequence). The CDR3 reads CASSFGGDTEAFF. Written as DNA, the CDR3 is TGTGCCAGCAGCTTCGGGGGGGACACTGAAGCTTTCTTT.